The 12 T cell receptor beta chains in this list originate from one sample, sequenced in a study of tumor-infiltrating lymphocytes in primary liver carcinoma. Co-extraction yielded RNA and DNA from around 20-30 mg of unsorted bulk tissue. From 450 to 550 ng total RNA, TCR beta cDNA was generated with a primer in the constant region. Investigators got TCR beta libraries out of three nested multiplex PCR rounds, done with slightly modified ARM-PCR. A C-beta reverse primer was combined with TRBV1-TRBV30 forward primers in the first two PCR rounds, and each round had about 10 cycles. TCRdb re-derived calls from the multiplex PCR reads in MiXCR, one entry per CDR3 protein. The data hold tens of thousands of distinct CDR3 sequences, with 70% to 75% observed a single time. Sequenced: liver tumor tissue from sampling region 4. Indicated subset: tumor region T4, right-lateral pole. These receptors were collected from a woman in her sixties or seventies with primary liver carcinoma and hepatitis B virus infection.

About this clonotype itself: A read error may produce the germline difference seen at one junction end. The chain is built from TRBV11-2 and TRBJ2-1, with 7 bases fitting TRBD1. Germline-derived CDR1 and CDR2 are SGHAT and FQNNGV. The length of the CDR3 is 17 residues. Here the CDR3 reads CVSSLDRQGISYNVQFF. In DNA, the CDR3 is TGTGTCAGCAGCTTAGATCGACAGGGTATCTCCTACAATGTGCAGTTCTTC.

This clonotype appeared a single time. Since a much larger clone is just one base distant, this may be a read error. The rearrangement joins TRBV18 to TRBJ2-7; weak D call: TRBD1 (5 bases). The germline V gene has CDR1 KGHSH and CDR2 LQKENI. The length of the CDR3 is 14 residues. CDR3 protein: CSSSRPDRLYEQYF. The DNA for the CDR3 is TGTTCCAGCTCAAGGCCCGACAGACTCTACGAGCAGTACTTC.

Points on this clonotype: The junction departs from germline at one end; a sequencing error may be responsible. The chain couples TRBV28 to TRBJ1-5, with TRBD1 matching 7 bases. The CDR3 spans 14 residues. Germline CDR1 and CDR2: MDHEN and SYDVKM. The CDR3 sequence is CASLGGVSSQSQHF. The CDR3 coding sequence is TGTGCCAGCTTAGGGGGCGTAAGCAGTCAGTCCCAGCATTTT.

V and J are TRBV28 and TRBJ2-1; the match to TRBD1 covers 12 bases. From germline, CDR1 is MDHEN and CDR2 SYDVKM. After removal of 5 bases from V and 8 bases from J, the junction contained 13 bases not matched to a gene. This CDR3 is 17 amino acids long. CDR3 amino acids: CASSPWGQGALHDEQFF. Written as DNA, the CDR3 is TGTGCCAGCAGTCCCTGGGGACAGGGGGCTCTCCACGATGAGCAGTTCTTC.

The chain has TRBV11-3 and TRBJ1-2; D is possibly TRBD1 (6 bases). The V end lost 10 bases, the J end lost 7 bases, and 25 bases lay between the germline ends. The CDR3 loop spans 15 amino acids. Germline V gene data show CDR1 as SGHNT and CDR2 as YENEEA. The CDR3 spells CANNFSDPGVCGYTF. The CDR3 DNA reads TGTGCCAACAACTTTTCAGACCCAGGGGTCTGTGGCTACACCTTC.

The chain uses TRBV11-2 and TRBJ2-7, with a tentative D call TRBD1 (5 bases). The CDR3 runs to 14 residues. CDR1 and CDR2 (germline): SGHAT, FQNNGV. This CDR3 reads CDSSSNRNSYEQYF. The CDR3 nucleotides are TGTGATAGCAGCTCTAACAGGAACTCCTACGAGCAGTACTTC.

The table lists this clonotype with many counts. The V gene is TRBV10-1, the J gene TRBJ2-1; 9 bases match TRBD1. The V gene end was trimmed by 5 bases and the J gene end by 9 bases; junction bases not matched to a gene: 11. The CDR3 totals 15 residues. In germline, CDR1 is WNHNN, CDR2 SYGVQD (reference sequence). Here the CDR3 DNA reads TGCGCCAGCAGTCCGGGACAGGGAGGGAGGACTGAGCAGTTCTTC. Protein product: CASSPGQGGRTEQFF.

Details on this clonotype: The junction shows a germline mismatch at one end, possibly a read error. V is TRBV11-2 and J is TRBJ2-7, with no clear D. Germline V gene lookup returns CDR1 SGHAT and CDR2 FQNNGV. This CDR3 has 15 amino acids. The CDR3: CASSLVPTWAYGQYF. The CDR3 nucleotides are TGTGCCAGTAGCTTAGTCCCGACATGGGCCTACGGGCAGTACTTC.

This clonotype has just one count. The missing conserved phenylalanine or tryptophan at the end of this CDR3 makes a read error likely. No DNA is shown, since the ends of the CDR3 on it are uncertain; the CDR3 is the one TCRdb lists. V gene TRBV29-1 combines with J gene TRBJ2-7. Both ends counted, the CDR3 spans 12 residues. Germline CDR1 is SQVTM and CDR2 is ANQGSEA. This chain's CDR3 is CSVEAQPHEQYL.

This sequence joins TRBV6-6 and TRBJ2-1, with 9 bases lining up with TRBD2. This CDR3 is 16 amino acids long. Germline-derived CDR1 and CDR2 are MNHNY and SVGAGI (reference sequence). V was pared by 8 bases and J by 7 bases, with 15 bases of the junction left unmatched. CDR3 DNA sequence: TGTGCCAGCGACCTGAGAGCGGGAGGCCAGGGTAATGAGCAGTTCTTC. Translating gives CASDLRAGGQGNEQFF.

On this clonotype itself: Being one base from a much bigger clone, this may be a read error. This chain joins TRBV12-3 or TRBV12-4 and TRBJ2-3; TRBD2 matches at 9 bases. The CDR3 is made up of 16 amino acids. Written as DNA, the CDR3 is TGTGTCAGCACCCCTCGACTGCGGGAGGGGACCGATACGCAGTATTTT. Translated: CVSTPRLREGTDTQYF.

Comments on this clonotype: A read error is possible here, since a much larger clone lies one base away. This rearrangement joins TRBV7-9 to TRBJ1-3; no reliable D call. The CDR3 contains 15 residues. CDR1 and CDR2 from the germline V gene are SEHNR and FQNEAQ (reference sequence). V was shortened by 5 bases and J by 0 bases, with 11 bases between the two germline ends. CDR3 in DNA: TGTGCCAGCAGCCAGATAGCGAACTCTGGAAACACCATATATTTT. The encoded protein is CASSQIANSGNTIYF.